The rows below give T cell receptor beta chains drawn from one sample of a study of neurological immune-mediated disorders. TCRdb processed the 5' RACE reads anew with MiXCR; each CDR3 protein has one entry. The sample contains 65,000 to 75,000 distinct CDR3 sequences, approximately 4.6% of which appear only once. The sequencing input was PBMCs. The receptors stem from a woman aged 70 to 79 with multiple sclerosis. The CDR3 runs from the conserved cysteine through the conserved F or W. D genes are given only for firm matches. Not all rows give a size; the values are once, few, many and, for expanded clones, a class.

V gene	clone size	J gene	D gene	CDR3 protein	CDR3 DNA
TRBV5-1	few	TRBJ2-1	TRBD2	CASSRGDSSYNEQFF	TGCGCCAGCTCACGGGGGGATAGCTCCTACAATGAGCAGTTCTTC
TRBV7-8	many	TRBJ2-3	.	CASSLGRVTSTDTQYF	TGTGCCAGCAGCCTCGGCAGGGTAACTAGCACAGATACGCAGTATTTT
TRBV20-1	many	TRBJ2-7	TRBD1	CSASGDRGSYEQYF	TGCAGTGCCTCAGGGGACAGGGGCTCCTACGAGCAGTACTTC
TRBV29-1	many	TRBJ2-1	TRBD2	CSVVYQRGYNEQFF	TGCAGCGTTGTATACCAGCGGGGTTACAATGAGCAGTTCTTC
TRBV28	many	TRBJ2-7	.	CASTSSDSYEQYF	TGTGCCAGCACCTCGAGTGACTCCTACGAGCAGTACTTC
TRBV20-1	many	TRBJ2-7	TRBD2	CSAMAQGASGREQYF	TGCAGTGCCATGGCCCAGGGGGCTAGCGGGAGGGAGCAGTACTTC
TRBV5-1	many	TRBJ2-1	.	CASSLVQGIGPNEQFF	TGCGCCAGCAGCTTGGTTCAGGGGATTGGACCTAATGAGCAGTTCTTC
TRBV12-3/TRBV12-4	few	TRBJ1-1	.	CASKMNTEAFF	TGTGCCAGCAAGATGAACACTGAAGCTTTCTTT
TRBV4-1	.	TRBJ1-2	TRBD1	CASSRLRDRGREGYTF	TGCGCCAGCAGCCGCCTCCGGGACAGGGGACGGGAGGGCTACACCTTC
TRBV29-1	many	TRBJ2-1	.	CSVVADYHEQFF	TGCAGCGTTGTGGCCGATTACCATGAGCAGTTCTTC
TRBV7-6	many	TRBJ2-7	TRBD2	CASSLDRRLAGSYEQYF	TGTGCCAGCAGCTTAGATCGGAGACTAGCGGGAAGCTACGAGCAGTACTTC
TRBV7-2	many	TRBJ2-7	.	CASSLEAGMREQYF	TGTGCCAGCAGCTTAGAGGCAGGGATGAGGGAGCAGTACTTC
TRBV9	few	TRBJ2-2	.	CASSVVGSGTNTGELFF	TGTGCCAGCAGCGTAGTCGGTAGCGGCACGAACACCGGGGAGCTGTTTTTT
TRBV9	few	TRBJ2-1	.	CASSVADNEQFF	TGTGCCAGCAGCGTAGCCGACAATGAGCAGTTCTTC
TRBV20-1	many	TRBJ2-2	.	CSAQTVIGELFF	TGCAGTGCGCAGACGGTTATCGGGGAGCTGTTTTTT
TRBV12-3/TRBV12-4	.	TRBJ2-3	.	CASRPGALNTQYF	TGTGCCAGCAGGCCGGGTGCGCTAAATACGCAGTATTTT
TRBV29-1	many	TRBJ2-4	TRBD1	CSVALARDSDIQYF	TGCAGCGTTGCCTTAGCTCGGGACAGCGACATTCAGTACTTC
TRBV18	few	TRBJ1-5	.	CASSPATELPQHF	TGTGCCAGCTCACCAGCCACGGAACTACCCCAGCATTTT
TRBV20-1	.	TRBJ2-7	TRBD1	CSACPGTGFSYEQYF	TGCAGTGCCTGTCCCGGGACAGGGTTCTCCTACGAGCAGTACTTC
TRBV7-9	many	TRBJ2-7	TRBD2	CASSFGLAGAYEQYF	TGTGCCAGCAGCTTCGGACTAGCGGGGGCCTACGAGCAGTACTTC
TRBV10-2	many	TRBJ1-1	.	CASSEQRNTEAFF	TGCGCCAGCAGTGAGCAGCGGAACACTGAAGCTTTCTTT
TRBV4-3	many	TRBJ1-4	.	CASSQVRTASNEKLFF	TGCGCCAGCAGCCAAGTCAGGACAGCTTCTAATGAAAAACTGTTTTTT
TRBV5-1	many	TRBJ2-7	.	CASSRDIRYEQYF	TGCGCCAGCAGCCGGGACATACGATACGAGCAGTACTTC
TRBV12-5	many	TRBJ2-5	TRBD1	CASARQGGETQYF	TGTGCTAGTGCCCGACAGGGGGGAGAGACCCAGTACTTC
TRBV5-1	many	TRBJ2-7	TRBD1	CASSQIDRGSSYEQYF	TGCGCCAGCAGCCAAATCGACAGGGGAAGCTCCTACGAGCAGTACTTC
TRBV5-1	.	TRBJ1-3	.	CASRDLRSGNTIYF	TGCGCCAGCAGGGACCTCCGCTCTGGAAACACCATATATTTT
TRBV27	many	TRBJ2-5	TRBD2	CATQLSGRALETQYF	TGTGCCACCCAGCTTAGCGGGAGGGCCTTGGAGACCCAGTACTTC
TRBV6-5	few	TRBJ2-7	TRBD1	CASSQHRDRVYF	TGTGCCAGCAGTCAGCACCGGGACAGGGTGTACTTC
TRBV10-3	many	TRBJ2-1	.	CAIRAGSSYNEQFF	TGTGCCATCCGGGCGGGGAGCTCCTACAATGAGCAGTTCTTC
TRBV20-1	many	TRBJ2-3	TRBD2	CSASNWRERSTDTQYF	TGCAGTGCTAGTAATTGGCGGGAGAGAAGCACAGATACGCAGTATTTT
TRBV10-3	many	TRBJ2-7	TRBD1	CAISEGGPTYEQYF	TGTGCCATCAGTGAAGGGGGCCCGACCTACGAGCAGTACTTC
TRBV20-1	few	TRBJ2-3	.	CSARDSTADTQYF	TGCAGTGCTAGAGATAGTACTGCAGATACGCAGTATTTT
TRBV6-5	many	TRBJ2-3	TRBD2	CASRPSGSDTQYF	TGTGCCAGCAGACCTAGCGGGAGCGATACGCAGTATTTT
TRBV6-5	many	TRBJ1-1	.	CASRRNTEAFF	TGTGCCAGCAGACGGAACACTGAAGCTTTCTTT
TRBV7-2	many	TRBJ2-3	TRBD2	CASSPGLAGGSSWTDTQYF	TGTGCCAGCAGCCCGGGGCTAGCGGGAGGCTCCTCGTGGACAGATACGCAGTATTTT